One T cell receptor beta chain is described in this entry. Per the authors' pipeline: Amplified reference gene primers provided the basis for estimating nucleated cell counts. The table came from immunoSEQ multiplex PCR; TCRdb's copy has only in-frame clones and leaves some out. V and J calls and clone size are copied from that table; D and trimming were computed from the DNA. The sample has about 200,000 clones, approximately 85% seen once. This entry is derived from a study of blood T cell repertoires in COVID-19. For the study at large: The cDNA or gDNA used as material had been derived from T cells, B-cell-depleted T cells, or PBMCs.

This CDR3 spans 12 amino acids. The V gene's germline CDR1 is SNHLY and CDR2 FYNNEI. Deletions cut 4 bases from V and 12 bases from J, with 13 bases between. Sequenced: peripheral blood. The sequence came from a man in his sixties with acute or convalescent COVID-19. The V and J genes are TRBV2 and TRBJ2-4; possible D gene TRBD2, 5 bases. In DNA, the CDR3 is TGTGCCAGCAGTGCAGGTATCGGGGATCAGTACTTC. As protein: CASSAGIGDQYF.